Each of the 28 T cell receptor beta chains below was sequenced from the same sample in a study of blood T cell repertoires in COVID-19. The assay was immunoSEQ multiplex PCR, and TCRdb's table has in-frame clones only and misses some. The sample contains tens of thousands of clones, roughly 89% of which appear only once. Input material: peripheral blood. The receptors were gathered from a woman of 80 years or more with acute or convalescent COVID-19.

The CDR3 sequence is CASSRASNTEAFF. CDR3 in DNA: TGTGCCAGCAGCCGCGCCTCGAACACTGAAGCTTTCTTT. The V and J genes are TRBV6-5 and TRBJ1-1; D not resolved. The CDR3 runs 13 residues. Between the trimmed V and J ends, which lost 6 bases and 1 base, there was a span of 9 bases. Germline V CDR1 and CDR2: MNHEY, SVGAGI.

This clone appeared a single time. The V call is TRBV4-2, the J call TRBJ1-5; D gene uncertain. The germline V and J ends were trimmed by 1 base and 3 bases, with 7 bases remaining between them. The CDR3 consists of 14 residues. Germline CDR1 is LGHNA and CDR2 is YNFKEQ. This CDR3 is CASSQVKNNQPQHF. CDR3 sequence (DNA): TGTGCCAGCAGCCAAGTAAAAAACAATCAGCCCCAGCATTTT.

The V gene is TRBV12-5, the J gene TRBJ2-3, with 13 positions matching TRBD2. Germline V CDR1 and CDR2: LGHNT, FRNRAP. The CDR3 is made up of 23 amino acids. Losses at the gene ends were 3 bases for V and 4 bases for J; bases not matched to a gene: 25. The CDR3 bases are TGTGCTAGTGGTTTCGAATGGATAGCAAAAAAACCAACTAGCGGGGGGGCCTCAGATACGCAGTATTTT. Encoded protein: CASGFEWIAKKPTSGGASDTQYF.

The chain has TRBV7-6 and TRBJ2-2; D uncertain. CDR3 length: 15 residues. The V gene lost 5 bases and the J gene lost 4 bases, with 14 bases spanning the gap. Germline CDR1 reads SGHVS; CDR2 reads FNYEAQ. Written as DNA, the CDR3 is TGTGCCAGCAGCGCGTCCCGGGTTGGCACCGGGGAGCTGTTTTTT. Amino acids: CASSASRVGTGELFF.

The chain uses TRBV29-1 and TRBJ2-1; TRBD2 might be the D (5 bases). V was cut by 4 bases and J by 8 bases, with 6 bases left in between. Germline CDR1 SQVTM, CDR2 ANQGSEA. The CDR3 totals 10 residues. CDR3 DNA: TGCAGCGTTGGGCGGGATGAGCAGTTCTTC. The encoded protein is CSVGRDEQFF.

The rearrangement joins TRBV9 to TRBJ1-5, with D unclear. This CDR3 contains 15 residues. Germline-derived CDR1 and CDR2 are SGDLS and YYNGEE. Trimming cost V 4 bases and J 0 bases, with 11 bases left between them. CDR3 bases: TGTGCCAGCAGCCCAACACCACATAGCAATCAGCCCCAGCATTTT. Its protein product is CASSPTPHSNQPQHF.

The rearrangement uses TRBV28 and TRBJ2-7; 8 nucleotides align to TRBD2. After removal of 2 bases from V and 7 bases from J, the junction contained 19 bases not matched to a gene. The V gene's germline CDR1 is MDHEN and CDR2 SYDVKM. CDR3 length: 18 amino acids. CDR3 bases: TGTGCCAGCAGTTTAGGGTTCGGAGCGGGGGAACGGAGGAGGGAGCAGTACGTC. Amino acid sequence: CASSLGFGAGERRREQYV.

The chain employs TRBV10-3 and TRBJ2-6; D is uncertain. V was trimmed by 2 bases and J by 1 base, leaving 6 bases between them. CDR3 length: 15 amino acids. Germline V CDR1 and CDR2: ENHRY, SYGVKD. Here the CDR3 DNA reads TGTGCCATCAGTGAGCCGCTATCTGGGGCCAACGTCCTGACTTTC. Its translation is CAISEPLSGANVLTF.

The gene calls are TRBV6-5 and TRBJ2-7, with TRBD1 matching over 9 bases. The trim removed 6 bases at V and 4 bases at J, leaving 10 bases unmatched. The CDR3 extends over 15 amino acids. CDR1 MNHEY and CDR2 SVGAGI come from the germline V gene. The CDR3 protein is CASSDRGVGAYEQYV. In nucleotides, the CDR3 is TGTGCCAGCAGCGACAGGGGGGTGGGAGCTTACGAGCAGTACGTC.

This chain links TRBV5-6 with TRBJ2-5; 12 bases are shared with TRBD2. The CDR3 is made up of 16 amino acids. The junction had 9 bases not matched to a gene; V was cut back by 4 bases and J by 5 bases. The germline V gene encodes CDR1 SGHDT and CDR2 YYEEEE. CDR3 nucleotide sequence: TGTGCCAGCAGCCCGACTAGCGGGGGAGTCCGCGAGACCCAGTACTTC. Its translation: CASSPTSGGVRETQYF.

The J gene is TRBJ2-1, the V gene TRBV5-1, with 8 bases fitting TRBD1. Germline lookup yields CDR1 SGHRS and CDR2 YFSETQ. Trimming removed 6 bases from V and 4 bases from J; junction bases left unmatched: 3. The CDR3 spans 13 residues. CDR3 sequence reads: CASNRDRYNEQFF. CDR3 in DNA: TGCGCCAGCAATCGGGACAGGTACAATGAGCAGTTCTTC.

The V and J genes are TRBV5-5 and TRBJ2-2, with unresolved D. Germline values: CDR1 SGHKS, CDR2 YYEKEE (reference sequence). The CDR3 contains 14 residues. Deletions cut 4 bases from V and 3 bases from J, with 10 bases between. The CDR3 here is CASSPIIDTGELFF. CDR3 nucleotides: TGTGCCAGCAGCCCAATCATAGACACCGGGGAGCTGTTTTTT. The full variable domain, in which reference TRBV5-5 and TRBJ2-2 provide the parts outside the CDR3, is DAGVTQSPTHLIKTRGQQVTLRCSPISGHKSVSWYQQVLGQGPQFIFQYYEKEERGRGNFPDRFSARQFPNYSSELNVNALLLGDSALYLCASSPIIDTGELFFGEGSRLTVL.

The rearrangement uses TRBV19 and TRBJ2-2; D is perhaps TRBD1 (6 bases). Deletions cut 5 bases from V and 6 bases from J, with 10 bases between. Germline V gene sequence: CDR1 LNHDA, CDR2 SQIVND (reference sequence). CDR3 length: 13 amino acids. As DNA, the CDR3 is TGTGCCAGTAGTTCACAGGGACCCGGGGAGCTGTTTTTT. Encoded protein: CASSSQGPGELFF.

The V call is TRBV3-1 (or the pseudogene TRBV3-2), the J call TRBJ2-7; a possible D gene is TRBD2 (6 bases). V was shortened by 4 bases and J by 1 base, with 11 bases between the two germline ends. This CDR3 region has 14 residues. Germline V gene data show CDR1 as LGHDT and CDR2 as YNNKEL (reference sequence). The CDR3: CASSPSGGSYEQYF. As DNA, the CDR3 is TGTGCCAGCAGCCCCTCTGGGGGGTCCTACGAGCAGTACTTC.

This clone was seen only once. The rearrangement links TRBV5-1 to TRBJ2-2, with D tentatively TRBD1 (6 bases). The V end lost 4 bases, the J end lost 4 bases, and 11 bases lay between the germline ends. Germline CDR1 is SGHRS and CDR2 is YFSETQ. This CDR3 contains 14 residues. The CDR3 region has the DNA TGCGCCAGCAGCACCAGGACAGCCACCGGGGAGCTGTTTTTT. The encoded protein is CASSTRTATGELFF.

This clone was observed a single time. The chain recombines TRBV6-5 with TRBJ1-6; 7 bases align to TRBD1. Germline trimming cut 6 bases from V and 7 bases from J; bases unmatched to any gene: 9. In germline, CDR1 is MNHEY, CDR2 SVGAGI. The CDR3 sequence is 15 residues long. CDR3 residues: CASSPQRTGNSPLHF. DNA of the CDR3: TGTGCCAGCAGCCCGCAGAGGACAGGCAATTCACCCCTCCACTTT.

This sequence joins TRBV28 and TRBJ1-1, with D possibly being TRBD1 (5 bases). CDR1 is MDHEN and CDR2 is SYDVKM in the germline V gene. Trimming removed 2 bases at V and 5 bases at J, with 15 bases between. The CDR3 is made up of 15 amino acids. This chain's CDR3 is CASSLGAAQGTEAFF. The DNA of the CDR3 is TGTGCCAGCAGTTTAGGGGCAGCCCAAGGGACTGAAGCTTTCTTT.

V and J are TRBV6-6 and TRBJ2-3; D not resolved. Trimming stripped 5 bases from V and 0 bases from J, with 9 bases between. Germline V gene sequence: CDR1 MNHNY, CDR2 SVGAGI (reference sequence). This CDR3 region has 14 residues. The CDR3: CASSAFTSTDTQYF. Written as DNA, the CDR3 is TGTGCCAGCAGTGCTTTTACTAGCACAGATACGCAGTATTTT.

The chain recombines TRBV5-1 with TRBJ2-2, with 13 bases matching TRBD2. The germline gives CDR1 SGHRS, CDR2 YFSETQ. The CDR3 length is 17 residues. Germline trimming cut 3 bases from V and 0 bases from J; bases unmatched to any gene: 2. CDR3 in DNA: TGCGCCAGCAGCTCACTAGCGGGGGGGGCGAACACCGGGGAGCTGTTTTTT. Its protein is CASSSLAGGANTGELFF.

The chain combines TRBV4-1 with TRBJ2-6; no reliable D call. From germline, CDR1 is MGHRA and CDR2 YSYEKL. The V and J ends lost 0 bases and 0 bases respectively, with 6 bases between them. This CDR3 is built from 16 residues. CDR3 bases: TGCGCCAGCAGCCAAGATCTCGGCTCTGGGGCCAACGTCCTGACTTTC. The encoded protein is CASSQDLGSGANVLTF.

The gene calls are TRBV29-1 and TRBJ1-1, with D possibly matching TRBD1 (5 bases). The V end lost 7 bases, the J end lost 2 bases, and 20 bases lay between the germline ends. The CDR3 is made up of 15 amino acids. Germline V CDR1 and CDR2: SQVTM, ANQGSEA. The CDR3 sequence: CSAHLIKGVNTEAFF. The CDR3 DNA sequence: TGCAGCGCCCACCTGATCAAAGGGGTTAACACTGAAGCTTTCTTT.

This clone is a singleton in its sample. V is TRBV5-1 and J is TRBJ1-2; 12 bases are a match to TRBD1. The CDR3 consists of 15 residues. The germline V gene has CDR1 SGHRS and CDR2 YFSETQ. Trimming removed 5 bases from V and 4 bases from J; junction bases left unmatched: 6. CDR3 amino acids: CASRGQGAPGYGYTF. The DNA for the CDR3 is TGCGCCAGCAGGGGACAGGGGGCGCCGGGCTATGGCTACACCTTC.

V and J are TRBV7-9 and TRBJ1-3; D is possibly TRBD1 (6 bases). The CDR3 covers 17 residues. V was trimmed by 5 bases and J by 4 bases, leaving 21 bases between them. Germline V gene lookup returns CDR1 SEHNR and CDR2 FQNEAQ (reference sequence). The CDR3 coding sequence is TGTGCCAGCAGCGCCCGACAGGCACCGTCTACCGGAAACACCATATATTTT. It encodes CASSARQAPSTGNTIYF.

The chain has TRBV5-1 and TRBJ2-3; D is possibly TRBD2 (6 bases). The CDR3 totals 15 residues. Trimming cost V 1 base and J 3 bases, with 12 bases left between them. The germline V gene has CDR1 SGHRS and CDR2 YFSETQ. In DNA, the CDR3 is TGCGCCAGCAGCTTGTTCGATCTAGCGACAGATACGCAGTATTTT. Translation gives CASSLFDLATDTQYF.

The V and J genes are TRBV3-1 (or the pseudogene TRBV3-2) and TRBJ2-3, with 7 bases identical to TRBD2. V shed 2 bases and J 6 bases; nucleotides not matched to a gene: 17. Germline lookup yields CDR1 LGHDT and CDR2 YNNKEL (reference sequence). The CDR3 is 18 amino acids. CDR3 residues: CASSQPSLGGWGRDTQYF. CDR3 nucleotides: TGTGCCAGCAGCCAACCCTCCTTGGGGGGGTGGGGTCGGGATACGCAGTATTTT.

This rearrangement joins TRBV28 to TRBJ1-2; perhaps TRBD1 as D (5 bases). V was shortened by 4 bases and J by 8 bases, with 20 bases between the two germline ends. Germline V gene data show CDR1 as MDHEN and CDR2 as SYDVKM. This CDR3 contains 15 residues. CDR3 DNA: TGTGCCAGCAGTTCTGGGGGGAATTCCCTCAGAGGCTACACCTTC. This gives the protein CASSSGGNSLRGYTF.

This clone was observed a handful of times. This CDR3 is CASSELRITYYGYTF. Written as DNA, the CDR3 is TGTGCCAGCAGTGAGTTGAGGATTACCTACTATGGCTACACCTTC. The V and J genes are TRBV2 and TRBJ1-2; the D is unclear. CDR3 length: 15 amino acids. Germline assignment: CDR1 SNHLY and CDR2 FYNNEI. With 3 bases removed from V and 3 bases from J, the gap between germline ends came to 14 bases.

The chain carries TRBV30 and TRBJ1-2, with D possibly being TRBD1 (6 bases). Trimming cost V 2 bases and J 11 bases, with 15 bases left between them. The CDR3 is 12 amino acids. Germline V CDR1 and CDR2: GTSNPN, SVGIG (reference sequence). For the CDR3, the DNA is TGTGCCTGGAGTACCGGTACAGGGTTTTACACCTTC. Protein product: CAWSTGTGFYTF.